Below are 14 T cell receptor beta chains sequenced from a single sample in a study of human T cells and chemical hapten exposure. TCRdb analysed the RACE reads with MiXCR anew, one entry per CDR3 protein. The data contain more than 100,000 distinct CDR3 sequences, 12% to 15% of them singletons. Time point: patch test 1, 2 weeks after DPC sensitization. Treatment indicated: therapeutic diphenylcyclopropenone sensitization with weekly scalp DPC. Sequencing used whole blood, obtained in connection with sensitization to the hapten diphenylcyclopropenone (DPC). The receptors stem from a man aged 18 to 30 with alopecia areata. Some clones in this sample may be carry-over from other donors' samples.

This clonotype was picked up many times. V usage is TRBV7-9 and J usage is TRBJ2-7, with D tentatively TRBD2 (6 bases). V was pared by 4 bases and J by 6 bases, with 16 bases between. Germline lookup yields CDR1 SEHNR and CDR2 FQNEAQ (reference sequence). There are 14 residues in the CDR3. The CDR3 DNA reads as TGTGCCAGCAGCTCGGGACTTGGGCTCGGCGAGCAGTACGTC. Its protein is CASSSGLGLGEQYV.

The rearrangement joins TRBV5-5 to TRBJ1-5, with D unresolved. CDR1 is SGHKS, CDR2 YYEKEE, per germline (reference sequence). V was pared by 2 bases and J by 0 bases, with 9 bases between. The CDR3 is 15 residues long. CDR3 protein: CASSFKGSSNQPQHF. The CDR3 nucleotides are TGTGCCAGCAGCTTCAAGGGAAGTAGCAATCAGCCCCAGCATTTT.

This clonotype has a count of ten or more. The chain employs TRBV4-3 and TRBJ2-1; D is ambiguous. The V gene lost 0 bases and the J gene lost 9 bases, with 21 bases spanning the gap. The germline gives CDR1 LGHNA, CDR2 YSLEER. This CDR3 has 17 amino acids. The CDR3 DNA follows: TGCGCCAGCAGCCAAGATCTCGGCGGCCCACTACCTCGTGAGCAGTTCTTC. This codes for CASSQDLGGPLPREQFF.

The rearrangement joins TRBV29-1 to TRBJ2-5; TRBD1 agrees at 10 bases. Looked up from germline, CDR1 is SQVTM and CDR2 is ANQGSEA. The J segment lost 7 bases and the V segment lost 7 bases, leaving 15 bases of the junction unmatched. The CDR3 is 15 residues long. CDR3 loop: CSGEPPDRGEGTQYF. The DNA of the CDR3 is TGCAGCGGCGAGCCTCCGGACAGGGGGGAAGGGACCCAGTACTTC.

This clonotype came up a few times. The chain has TRBV28 and TRBJ2-7; 10 nucleotides align to TRBD2. CDR3 length equals 13 residues. The germline V gene has CDR1 MDHEN and CDR2 SYDVKM. The ends lost 7 bases at V and 2 bases at J; junction bases unmatched: 2. The CDR3 is CASKLAGAYEQYF. The CDR3, as DNA: TGTGCCAGCAAGCTAGCGGGGGCCTACGAGCAGTACTTC.

This chain connects TRBV24-1 to TRBJ1-1; unclear D gene. The CDR3 contains 14 residues. Trimming removed 4 bases from V and 0 bases from J, with 8 bases in between. The V gene's germline CDR1 is KGHDR and CDR2 SFDVKD. The CDR3 region has the DNA TGTGCCACCAGTGAAGGCGGATTGAACACTGAAGCTTTCTTT. This translates into CATSEGGLNTEAFF.

The chain combines TRBV27 with TRBJ2-5, with 12 bases matching TRBD2. V dropped 5 bases and J dropped 5; count of bases not matched to a gene: 9. Germline V lookup: CDR1 MNHEY, CDR2 SMNVEV (reference sequence). This CDR3 comprises 16 residues. The CDR3 protein is CASSLGLAGFVETQYF. CDR3 DNA sequence: TGTGCCAGCAGTCTTGGACTAGCGGGGTTCGTGGAGACCCAGTACTTC.

In DNA form, the CDR3 reads TGTGCCAGCATTACAAACACCGGGGAGCTGTTTTTT. Its protein product is CASITNTGELFF. J is TRBJ2-2 and V is TRBV6-1; D is uncertain. The germline V gene has CDR1 MNHNS and CDR2 SASEGT. This CDR3 spans 12 amino acids. V lost 7 bases and J 2 bases, leaving 5 bases between the germline ends.

This clonotype was seen a handful of times. The chain has TRBV4-3 and TRBJ2-5; TRBD1 or TRBD2 may be the D gene (5 bases each). V lost 0 bases and J lost 5, with 10 bases in between. The germline CDR1 and CDR2 sequences are LGHNA and YSLEER. The CDR3 runs to 14 residues. The CDR3 loop reads CASSQDPGTETQYF. In DNA form, the CDR3 reads TGCGCCAGCAGCCAAGATCCGGGGACGGAGACCCAGTACTTC.

The chain couples TRBV7-9 to TRBJ1-2; weak D call: TRBD1 (5 bases). Trimming stripped 6 bases from V and 1 base from J, with 21 bases between. The CDR3 is 17 residues long. In germline, CDR1 is SEHNR, CDR2 FQNEAQ (reference sequence). CDR3 sequence: CASRPRGLPQGNYGYTF. The CDR3 DNA reads TGTGCCAGCAGGCCAAGGGGCCTCCCTCAGGGTAACTATGGCTACACCTTC.

This clonotype was observed a handful of times. The DNA for the CDR3 is TGTGCCAGCGACGTATATGGCGGGGGGGCCAATGAGCAGTTCTTC. Residues: CASDVYGGGANEQFF. The chain links TRBV2 to TRBJ2-1, with 9 bases identical to TRBD2. Per the germline V gene, CDR1 is SNHLY and CDR2 is FYNNEI. V was clipped by 8 bases and J by 6 bases; unmatched bases: 11. The CDR3 loop spans 15 amino acids. The variable domain in full, completed from reference TRBV2 and TRBJ2-1, reads EPEVTQTPSHQVTQMGQEVILRCVPISNHLYFYWYRQILGQKVEFLVSFYNNEISEKSEIFDDQFSVERPDGSNFTLKIRSTKLEDSAMYFCASDVYGGGANEQFFGPGTRLTVL.

This clonotype has a handful of counts. V usage is TRBV29-1 and J usage is TRBJ1-2, with a possible D match to TRBD1 (5 bases). Germline V CDR1 and CDR2: SQVTM, ANQGSEA. Trimming stripped 4 bases from V and 0 bases from J, with 9 bases between. This CDR3 spans 13 amino acids. This CDR3 reads CSVVADTNYGYTF. CDR3 nucleotide sequence: TGCAGCGTTGTGGCGGACACTAACTATGGCTACACCTTC.

The rearrangement joins TRBV7-8 to TRBJ2-7; D gene uncertain. Trimming left V 5 bases short and J 3 bases short, with 14 bases between. The CDR3 is 14 amino acids. Germline V gene lookup returns CDR1 SGHVS and CDR2 FQNEAQ. The CDR3 is CASSTRARFYEQYF. As DNA, the CDR3 is TGTGCCAGCAGCACCCGGGCCCGCTTCTACGAGCAGTACTTC.

CDR3 in DNA: TGTGCCAGCTCACCATCCAGTCATCCCTCCTACGAGCAGTACGTC. This sequence encodes CASSPSSHPSYEQYV. This chain uses TRBV18 with TRBJ2-7; D ambiguous. CDR1 is KGHSH and CDR2 is LQKENI in the germline V gene. Between the trimmed V and J ends, which lost 2 bases and 0 bases, there was a span of 11 bases. This CDR3 has 15 amino acids.